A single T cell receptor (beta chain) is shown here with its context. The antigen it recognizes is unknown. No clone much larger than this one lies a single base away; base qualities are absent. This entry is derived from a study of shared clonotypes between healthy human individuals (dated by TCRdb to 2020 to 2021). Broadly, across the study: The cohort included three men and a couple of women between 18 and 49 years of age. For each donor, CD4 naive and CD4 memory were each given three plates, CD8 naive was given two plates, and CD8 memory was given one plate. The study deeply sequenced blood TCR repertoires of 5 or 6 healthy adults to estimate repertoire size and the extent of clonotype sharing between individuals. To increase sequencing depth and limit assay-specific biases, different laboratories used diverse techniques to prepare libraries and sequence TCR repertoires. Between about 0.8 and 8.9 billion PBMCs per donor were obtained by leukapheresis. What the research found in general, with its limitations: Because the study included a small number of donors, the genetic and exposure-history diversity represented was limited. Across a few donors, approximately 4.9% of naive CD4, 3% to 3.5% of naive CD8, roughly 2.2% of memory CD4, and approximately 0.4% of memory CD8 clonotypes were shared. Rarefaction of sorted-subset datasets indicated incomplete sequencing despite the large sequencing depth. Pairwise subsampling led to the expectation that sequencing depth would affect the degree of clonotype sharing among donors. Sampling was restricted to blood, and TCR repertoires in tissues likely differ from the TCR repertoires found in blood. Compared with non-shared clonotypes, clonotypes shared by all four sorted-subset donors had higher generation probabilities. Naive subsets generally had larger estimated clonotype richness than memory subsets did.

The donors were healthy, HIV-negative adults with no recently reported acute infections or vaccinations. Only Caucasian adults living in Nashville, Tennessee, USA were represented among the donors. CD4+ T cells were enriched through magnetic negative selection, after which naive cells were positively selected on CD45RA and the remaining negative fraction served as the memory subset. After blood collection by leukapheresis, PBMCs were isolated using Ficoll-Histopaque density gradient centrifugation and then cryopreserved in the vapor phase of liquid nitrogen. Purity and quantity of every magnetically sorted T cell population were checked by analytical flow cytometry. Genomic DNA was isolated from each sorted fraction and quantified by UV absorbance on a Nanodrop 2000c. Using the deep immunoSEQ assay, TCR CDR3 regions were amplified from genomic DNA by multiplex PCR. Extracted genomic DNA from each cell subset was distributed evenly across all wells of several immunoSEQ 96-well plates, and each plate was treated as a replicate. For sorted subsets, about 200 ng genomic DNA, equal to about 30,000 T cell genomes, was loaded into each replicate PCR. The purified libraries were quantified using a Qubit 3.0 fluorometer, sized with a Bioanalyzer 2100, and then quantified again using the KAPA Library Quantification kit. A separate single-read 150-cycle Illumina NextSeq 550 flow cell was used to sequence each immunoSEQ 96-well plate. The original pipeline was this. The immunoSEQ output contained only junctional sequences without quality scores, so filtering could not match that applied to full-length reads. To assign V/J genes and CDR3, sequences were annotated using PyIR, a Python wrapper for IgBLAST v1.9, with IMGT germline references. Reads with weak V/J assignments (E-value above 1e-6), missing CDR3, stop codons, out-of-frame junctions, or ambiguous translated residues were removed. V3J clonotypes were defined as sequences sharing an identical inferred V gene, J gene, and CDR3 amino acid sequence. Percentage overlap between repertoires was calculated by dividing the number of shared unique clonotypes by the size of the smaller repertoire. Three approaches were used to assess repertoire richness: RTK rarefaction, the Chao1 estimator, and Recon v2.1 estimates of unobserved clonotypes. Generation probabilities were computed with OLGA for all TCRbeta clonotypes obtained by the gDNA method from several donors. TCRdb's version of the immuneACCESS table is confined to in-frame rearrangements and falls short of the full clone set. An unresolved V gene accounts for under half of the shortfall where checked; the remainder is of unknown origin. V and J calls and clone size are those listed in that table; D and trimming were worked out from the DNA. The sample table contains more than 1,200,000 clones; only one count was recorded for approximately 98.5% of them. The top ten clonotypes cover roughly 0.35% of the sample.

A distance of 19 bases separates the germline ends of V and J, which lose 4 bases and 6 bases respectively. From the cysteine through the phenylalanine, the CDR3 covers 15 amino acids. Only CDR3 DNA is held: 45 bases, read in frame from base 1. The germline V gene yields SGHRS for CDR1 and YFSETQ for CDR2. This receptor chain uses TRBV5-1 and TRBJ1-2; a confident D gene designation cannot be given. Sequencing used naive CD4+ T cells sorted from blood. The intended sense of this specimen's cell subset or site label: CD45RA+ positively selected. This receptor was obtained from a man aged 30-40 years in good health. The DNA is TGCGCCAGCAGCCTACAGTCGACCGTTATAGATGGCTACACCTTC. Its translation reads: CASSLQSTVIDGYTF.